Listed here are 8 T cell receptor beta chains from one sample, sequenced in a study of shared clonotypes between healthy human individuals. The method was immunoSEQ multiplex PCR; TCRdb's version includes in-frame clones alone and lacks a portion of them. The profile shows around 700,000 clones, less than 80% of them singletons. Sequenced sample: memory CD4+ T cells sorted from blood. Subset here: CD45RA-negative fraction. These receptor sequences come from a woman aged 30 to 39 in good health.

For this clone: The sample holds other DNA sequences that translate to the same CDR3. The rearrangement uses TRBV5-6 and TRBJ2-7; 8 nucleotides agree with TRBD1. Per the germline V gene, CDR1 is SGHDT and CDR2 is YYEEEE. CDR3 length: 14 residues. V gave up 0 bases and J gave up 3 bases; unmatched junction bases: 2. The CDR3 bases are TGTGCCAGCAGCTTGGGACAGGGGCGCTACGAGCAGTACTTC. Translating gives CASSLGQGRYEQYF. Supplemented by reference TRBV5-6 and TRBJ2-7, the full variable domain reads DAGVTQSPTHLIKTRGQQVTLRCSPKSGHDTVSWYQQALGQGPQFIFQYYEEEERQRGNFPDRFSGHQFPNYSSELNVNALLLGDSALYLCASSLGQGRYEQYFGPGTRLTVT.

This chain links TRBV19 with TRBJ1-1; 7 bases agree with TRBD1. The CDR3 loop spans 15 amino acids. V dropped 4 bases and J dropped 1; count of bases not matched to a gene: 6. Germline CDR1 is LNHDA and CDR2 is SQIVND (reference sequence). The CDR3 coding sequence is TGTGCCAGTAGTACCGCCGGGACAGCGAACACTGAAGCTTTCTTT. Translated, it gives CASSTAGTANTEAFF. Combining the CDR3 with reference TRBV19 and TRBJ1-1 gives the whole variable domain DGGITQSPKYLFRKEGQNVTLSCEQNLNHDAMYWYRQDPGQGLRLIYYSQIVNDFQKGDIAEGYSVSREKKESFPLTVTSAQKNPTAFYLCASSTAGTANTEAFFGQGTRLTVV.

V usage is TRBV6-7 and J usage is TRBJ2-1; tentatively, D is TRBD2 (5 bases). TRBV6-7 counts as an open reading frame of uncertain function. This CDR3 spans 14 amino acids. V lost 4 bases and J lost 2, with 9 bases in between. CDR3 region: CASSCQRAYNEQFF. The CDR3, as DNA: TGTGCCAGCAGTTGCCAGAGGGCCTACAATGAGCAGTTCTTC.

The gene calls are TRBV10-2 and TRBJ2-1; D may be TRBD1 (6 bases). CDR1 is WSHSY, CDR2 SAAADI, per germline. The CDR3 length is 13 residues. The V end was cut by 4 bases, the J end by 9 bases, with 13 bases between. The CDR3 is CASSASQGFEQFF. The CDR3 region has the DNA TGCGCCAGCAGTGCATCACAGGGTTTTGAGCAGTTCTTC.

This clone was detected a few times. This chain connects TRBV30 to TRBJ1-2; TRBD1 aligns across 7 bases. The CDR3 sequence is 12 residues long. Germline V gives CDR1 GTSNPN, CDR2 SVGIG (reference sequence). J was trimmed by 8 bases and V by 1 base; bases with no gene match: 4. The CDR3 loop is CAWSEGAPGYTF. The CDR3 DNA sequence: TGTGCCTGGAGTGAGGGGGCCCCGGGCTACACCTTC. Variable domain in full (rest from reference TRBV30 and TRBJ1-2): SQTIHQWPATLVQPVGSPLSLECTVEGTSNPNLYWYRQAAGRGLQLLFYSVGIGQISSEVPQNLSASRPQDRQFILSSKKLLLSDSGFYLCAWSEGAPGYTFGSGTRLTVV.

The table lists this clone with a count of one. The rearrangement joins TRBV15 to TRBJ1-5; maybe TRBD1 (5 bases). The CDR3 extends over 16 amino acids. In germline, CDR1 is LNHNV, CDR2 YYDKDF (reference sequence). The ends were cut back, 0 bases at V and 2 bases at J, with 11 bases in the middle. The CDR3 bases are TGTGCCACCAGCAGAGAGGGCGTCAGGGGCAATCAGCCCCAGCATTTT. Its protein product is CATSREGVRGNQPQHF.

This clone was detected only once. The J gene is TRBJ2-4, the V gene TRBV29-1; weak D call: TRBD1 (5 bases). With 5 bases removed from V and 0 bases from J, the gap between germline ends came to 26 bases. The CDR3 sequence is 19 residues long. Germline V gene lookup returns CDR1 SQVTM and CDR2 ANQGSEA. The CDR3: CSVKTSFKTVDLAKNIQYF. Here the CDR3 DNA reads TGCAGCGTTAAAACCTCCTTCAAGACAGTTGATTTAGCCAAAAACATTCAGTACTTC.

This clone is a singleton in its sample. The rearrangement links TRBV7-2 to TRBJ1-5, with TRBD1 matching over 7 bases. The CDR3 totals 15 residues. V was pared by 2 bases and J by 3 bases, with 4 bases of the junction left unmatched. CDR1 SGHTA and CDR2 FQGNSA come from the germline V gene. The DNA of the CDR3 is TGTGCCAGCAGCTTACAGGGGGGTGACAATCAGCCCCAGCATTTT. Translating it yields CASSLQGGDNQPQHF.